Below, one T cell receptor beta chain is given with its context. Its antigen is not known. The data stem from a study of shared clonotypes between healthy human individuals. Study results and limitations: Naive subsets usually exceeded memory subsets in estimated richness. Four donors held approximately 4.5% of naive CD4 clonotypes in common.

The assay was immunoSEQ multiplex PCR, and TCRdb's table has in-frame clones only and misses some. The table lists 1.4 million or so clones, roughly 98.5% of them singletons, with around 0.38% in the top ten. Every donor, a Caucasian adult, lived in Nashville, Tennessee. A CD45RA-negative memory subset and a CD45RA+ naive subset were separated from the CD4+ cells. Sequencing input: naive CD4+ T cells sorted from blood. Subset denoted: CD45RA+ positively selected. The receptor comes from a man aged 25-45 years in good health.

CDR3 coding DNA: TGTGCCAGCAGTCCCCGTCGACAGGGGAACACTGAAGCTTTCTTT. Translation: CASSPRRQGNTEAFF. J is TRBJ1-1 and V is TRBV27; 7 bases are a match to TRBD1. Looked up from germline, CDR1 is MNHEY and CDR2 is SMNVEV (reference sequence). This CDR3 is 15 amino acids long. V shed 5 bases, J shed 1 base, and the junction held 7 bases outside the gene matches.